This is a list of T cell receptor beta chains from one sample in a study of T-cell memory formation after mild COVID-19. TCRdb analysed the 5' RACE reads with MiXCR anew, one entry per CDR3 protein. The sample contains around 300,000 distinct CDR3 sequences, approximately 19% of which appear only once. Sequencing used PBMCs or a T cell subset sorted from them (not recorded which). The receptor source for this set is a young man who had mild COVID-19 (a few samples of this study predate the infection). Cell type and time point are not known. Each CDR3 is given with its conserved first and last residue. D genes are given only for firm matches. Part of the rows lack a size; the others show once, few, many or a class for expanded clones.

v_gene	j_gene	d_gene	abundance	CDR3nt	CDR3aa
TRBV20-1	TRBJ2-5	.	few	TGCAGTGGTGGGGCGGGGGAGACCCAGTACTTC	CSGGAGETQYF
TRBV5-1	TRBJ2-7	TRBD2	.	TGCGCCAGCAGCTTGGCCGGGGGGGCCGAATACGAGCAGTACTTC	CASSLAGGAEYEQYF
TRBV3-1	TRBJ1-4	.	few	TGTGCCAGCAGCCAAGAACCCCCCATGGAACTGTTTTTT	CASSQEPPMELFF
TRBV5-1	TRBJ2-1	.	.	TGCGCCAGCAGCTTGCAGGACTTTTCCTACAATGAGCAGTTCTTC	CASSLQDFSYNEQFF
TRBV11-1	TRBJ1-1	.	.	TGTGCCAGCAGCCTTATACCCACTGAAGCTTTCTTT	CASSLIPTEAFF
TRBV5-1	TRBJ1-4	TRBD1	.	TGCGCCAGCAGCACCGTGACAGGGTCGGGTGAAAAACTGTTTTTT	CASSTVTGSGEKLFF
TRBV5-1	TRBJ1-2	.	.	TGCGCCAGCAAGAGGTCCCCTGACATAAACTATGGCTACACCTTC	CASKRSPDINYGYTF
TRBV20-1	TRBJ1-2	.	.	TGCAGTGCTATGGTTTGGACGGAGGTTATTGCTGGCTACACCTTC	CSAMVWTEVIAGYTF
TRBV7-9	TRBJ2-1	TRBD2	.	TGTGCCAGCAGCTCCGATCCCTCACTAAGCGGGGGGGCGGGGTTCTTC	CASSSDPSLSGGAGFF
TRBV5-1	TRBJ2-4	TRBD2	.	TGCGCCAGCAGCTTGGCCGCCGGGGGGATGGGGATAAACATTCAGTACTTC	CASSLAAGGMGINIQYF
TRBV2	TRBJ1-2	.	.	TGTGCCAGCAGTGACCCGGCCGGTGGGGTGGCGAGGGGCTACACCTTC	CASSDPAGGVARGYTF
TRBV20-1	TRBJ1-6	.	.	TGCAGTGCTACCCGGGCGTCACTTTATAATTCACCCCTCCACTTT	CSATRASLYNSPLHF
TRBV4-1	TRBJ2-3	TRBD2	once	TGCGCCAGCAGCCAAGGGGGACTAGCGGGGGGCCCCAGAAGCACAGATACGCAGTATTTT	CASSQGGLAGGPRSTDTQYF
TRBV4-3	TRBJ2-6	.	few	TGCGCCAGCAGCCAGGGGAGCTCTGGGGCCAACGTCCTGACTTTC	CASSQGSSGANVLTF
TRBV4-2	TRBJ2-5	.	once	TGTGCCAGCAGCCAATCGGAGCCAGGGGAGCTGGAGACCCAGTACTTC	CASSQSEPGELETQYF
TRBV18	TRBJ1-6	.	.	TGTGCCAGCTCACCAGAGGCCATCAATTCACCCCTCCACTTT	CASSPEAINSPLHF
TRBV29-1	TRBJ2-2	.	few	TGCAGCGTAGAACGACCCATCACCGGGGAGCTGTTTTTT	CSVERPITGELFF
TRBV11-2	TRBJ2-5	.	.	TGTGCCAGCAACTCCGAAGGGGGGTTAAGCCAAGAGACCCAGTACTTC	CASNSEGGLSQETQYF
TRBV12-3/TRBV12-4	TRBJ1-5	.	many	TGTGCCAGCAGTTTGGTGAGCAATCAGCCCCAGCATTTT	CASSLVSNQPQHF
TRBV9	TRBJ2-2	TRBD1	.	TGTGCCAGCAGCGTAGGTGGGGGACAGGGCCCCACCGGGGAGCTGTTTTTT	CASSVGGGQGPTGELFF
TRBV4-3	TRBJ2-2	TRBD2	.	TGCGCCAGCAGCCCGAGCGGCGGGGGTGACACCGGGGAGCTGTTTTTT	CASSPSGGGDTGELFF
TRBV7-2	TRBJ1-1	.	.	TGTGCCAGCAGCTTAGTTTTACAGGGCACTGGGTACACTGAAGCTTTCTTT	CASSLVLQGTGYTEAFF
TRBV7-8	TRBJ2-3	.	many	TGTGCCAGCAGCTTAACGGGGTCCGGCACAGATACGCAGTATTTT	CASSLTGSGTDTQYF
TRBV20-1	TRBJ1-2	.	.	TGCAGTGCTTTACATGTGATAAGCTATGGCTACACCTTC	CSALHVISYGYTF
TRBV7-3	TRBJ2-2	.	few	TGTGCCAGCAGCTTAAGGGGGTTCGACACCGGGGAGCTGTTTTTT	CASSLRGFDTGELFF
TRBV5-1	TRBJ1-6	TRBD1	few	TGCGCCAGCAGCGGTGGACAGGGCCGAAGAGGGGCACCCCTCCACTTT	CASSGGQGRRGAPLHF
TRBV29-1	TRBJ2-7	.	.	TGCAGCGTTGCCGGCGGCTACGAGCAGTACTTC	CSVAGGYEQYF
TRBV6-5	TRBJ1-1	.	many	TGTGCCAGCAGTTGGGATGGGGAGAACACTGAAGCTTTCTTT	CASSWDGENTEAFF
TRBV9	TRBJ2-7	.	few	TGTGCCAGCAGCGTAGGAGAAGGAACCTACGAGCAGTACTTC	CASSVGEGTYEQYF
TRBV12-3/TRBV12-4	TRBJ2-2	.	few	TGTGCCAGCAGTTTTCCTGGCGGGGAGCTGTTTTTT	CASSFPGGELFF
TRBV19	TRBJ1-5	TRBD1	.	TGTGCCGGGGGGACAGGGGGAGTGATTCAGCCCCAGCATTTT	CAGGTGGVIQPQHF
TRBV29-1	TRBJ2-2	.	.	TGCAGCGTTTGGGCCCTATCGAACACCGGGGAGCTGTTTTTT	CSVWALSNTGELFF
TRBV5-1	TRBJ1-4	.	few	TGCGCCAGCAGCTTGGGAGGCCTTAATGAAAAACTGTTTTTT	CASSLGGLNEKLFF
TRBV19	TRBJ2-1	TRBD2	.	TGTGCCAGTAGTATCTCTAGCGGGGGGTTGCCTGAGCAGTTCTTC	CASSISSGGLPEQFF
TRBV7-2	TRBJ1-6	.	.	TGTGCCAGCAGCCCCAGGAACATTAATTCACCCCTCCACTTT	CASSPRNINSPLHF
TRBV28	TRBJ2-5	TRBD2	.	TGTGCCAGCAGTTTACCCTCGTCACTAGCGTGGGAGACCCAGTACTTC	CASSLPSSLAWETQYF
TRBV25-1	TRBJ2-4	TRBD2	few	TGTGCCAGCAGTGACCCCCGGGAGGGGGAGTACATTCAGTACTTC	CASSDPREGEYIQYF
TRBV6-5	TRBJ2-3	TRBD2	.	TGTGCCAGCCAACTAGCGGGGGGTGATACGCAGTATTTT	CASQLAGGDTQYF
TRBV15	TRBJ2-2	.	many	TGTGCCACCAGCAGCCAGGGGTCCTCTCAATTTTTTACCGGGGAGCTGTTTTTT	CATSSQGSSQFFTGELFF
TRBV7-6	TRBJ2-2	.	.	TGTGCCAGCCGACGGGACACCCGTACCGGGGAGCTGTTTTTT	CASRRDTRTGELFF
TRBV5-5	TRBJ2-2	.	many	TGTGCCAGCAGCATAGAGGGTTCCGGGGAGCTGTTTTTT	CASSIEGSGELFF
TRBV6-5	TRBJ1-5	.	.	TGTGCCAGCAGTTACCCGGGACGGAGCAATCAGCCCCAGCATTTT	CASSYPGRSNQPQHF
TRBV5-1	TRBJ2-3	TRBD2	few	TGCGCCAGCAGCTTGGAGTCTAGCGGGGGAGCAGATACGCAGTATTTT	CASSLESSGGADTQYF
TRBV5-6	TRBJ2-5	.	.	TGTGCCAGCAGCTTATCAGGGGCAGAGACCCAGTACTTC	CASSLSGAETQYF
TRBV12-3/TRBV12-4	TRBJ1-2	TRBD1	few	TGTGCCAGCAGCAACACAGGGGGCTTTGGCTACACCTTC	CASSNTGGFGYTF
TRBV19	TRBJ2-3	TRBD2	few	TGTGCCAGTACCCGACTAGCGGGGGACGCAGATACGCAGTATTTT	CASTRLAGDADTQYF
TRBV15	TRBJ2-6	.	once	TGTGCCACCAGCAAGAGAAGGCCTGCTGGGGCCAACGTCCTGACTTTC	CATSKRRPAGANVLTF
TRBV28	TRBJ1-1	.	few	TGTGCCAGCAGTTTAGTCCCCGGACCGAACACTGAAGCTTTCTTT	CASSLVPGPNTEAFF
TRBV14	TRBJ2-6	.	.	TGTGCCAGCAGCCAAGCGCGGGGCTCTGGGGCCAACGTCCTGACTTTC	CASSQARGSGANVLTF
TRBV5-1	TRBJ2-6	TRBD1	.	TGCGCCAGCAGGGACAGGGGTGCTGGGGCCAACGTCCTGACTTTC	CASRDRGAGANVLTF
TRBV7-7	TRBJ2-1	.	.	TGTGCTAGCAGCCGAGCCGGTTGGGATGAGCAGTTCTTC	CASSRAGWDEQFF
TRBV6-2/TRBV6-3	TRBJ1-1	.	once	TGTGCCAGCACCCCCGCAGGTAACACTGAAGCTTTCTTT	CASTPAGNTEAFF
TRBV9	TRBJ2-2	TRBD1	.	TGTGCCAGCAGCGTAGGACTGTCGGACAGGGAAACCGGGGAGCTGTTTTTT	CASSVGLSDRETGELFF